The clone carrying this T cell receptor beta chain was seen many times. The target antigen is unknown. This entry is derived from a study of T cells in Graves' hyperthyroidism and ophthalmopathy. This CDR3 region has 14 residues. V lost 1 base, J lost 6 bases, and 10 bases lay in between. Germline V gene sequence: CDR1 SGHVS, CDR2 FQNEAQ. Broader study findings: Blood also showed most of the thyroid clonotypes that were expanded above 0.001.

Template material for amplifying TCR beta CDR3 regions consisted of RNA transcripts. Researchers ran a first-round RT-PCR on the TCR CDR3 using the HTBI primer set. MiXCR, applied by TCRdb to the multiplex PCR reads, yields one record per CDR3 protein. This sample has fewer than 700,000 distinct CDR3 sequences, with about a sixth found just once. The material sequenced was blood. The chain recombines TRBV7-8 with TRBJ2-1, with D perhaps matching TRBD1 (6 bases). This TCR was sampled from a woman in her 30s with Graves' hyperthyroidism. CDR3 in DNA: TGTGCCAGCAGCTTAGGGGACACGCCCAATGAGCAGTTCTTC. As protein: CASSLGDTPNEQFF.